The clone carrying this T cell receptor beta chain has ten or more counts. What it binds is unknown. These data come from a study of cytomegalovirus exposure and HLA in healthy donors. Repertoires were generated with immunoSEQ multiplex PCR, while TCRdb's copy carries only in-frame clones and drops some. The sample consists of 150,000 to 200,000 clones, roughly 84% of them appearing once. Overall study results and limits: Some TCR beta chains (about 170 of them) were listed as cytomegalovirus-associated.

V lost 6 bases to trimming and J lost 9 bases; unmatched junction nucleotides: 11. The CDR3 has 14 residues. Germline CDR1 and CDR2: MNHNS and SASEGT. Sequences were obtained from PBMCs. V and J are TRBV6-1 and TRBJ1-5, with 7 positions matching TRBD1. This sequence was found in a young man in good health and CMV-seropositive. The CDR3 loop is CASSHRDSLWPQHF. The CDR3 DNA is TGTGCCAGCAGCCACCGGGACAGTTTATGGCCCCAGCATTTT.